This T cell receptor beta chain was sequenced in a study of blood T cell repertoires in COVID-19. Produced via immunoSEQ multiplex PCR; TCRdb's table is partial and in-frame only. This sample has roughly 380,000 clones; around nine tenths occur once, and the top ten carry 3.9%. The source of this sequence is a woman aged 55 to 70 with COVID-19, enrolled during active disease. Input material: peripheral blood.

CDR3 sequence reads: CASSSTREPNYGYTF. CDR3 nucleotides: TGTGCCAGCAGCTCCACCAGGGAACCTAACTATGGCTACACCTTC. The rearrangement links TRBV11-2 to TRBJ1-2; D possibly corresponds to TRBD1 (5 bases). Germline loops: CDR1 SGHAT, CDR2 FQNNGV. V gave up 4 bases and J gave up 0 bases, with 12 bases separating them. This CDR3 is 15 amino acids long.